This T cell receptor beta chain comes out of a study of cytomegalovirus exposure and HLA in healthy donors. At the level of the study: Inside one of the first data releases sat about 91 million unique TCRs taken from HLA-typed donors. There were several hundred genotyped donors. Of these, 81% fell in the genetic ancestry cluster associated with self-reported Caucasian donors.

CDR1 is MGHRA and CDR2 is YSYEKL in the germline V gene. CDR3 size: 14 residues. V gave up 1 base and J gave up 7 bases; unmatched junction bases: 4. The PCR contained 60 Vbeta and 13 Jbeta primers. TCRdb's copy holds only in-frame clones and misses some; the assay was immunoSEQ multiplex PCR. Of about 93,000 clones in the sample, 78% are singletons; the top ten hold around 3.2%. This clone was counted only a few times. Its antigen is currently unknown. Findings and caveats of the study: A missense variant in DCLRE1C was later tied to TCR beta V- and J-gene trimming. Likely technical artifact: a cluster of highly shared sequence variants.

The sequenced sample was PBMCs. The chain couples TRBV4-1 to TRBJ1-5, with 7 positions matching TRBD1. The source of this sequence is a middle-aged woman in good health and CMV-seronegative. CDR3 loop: CASSQVQGNQPQHF. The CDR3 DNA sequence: TGCGCCAGCAGCCAAGTACAGGGGAACCAGCCCCAGCATTTT.